This record covers a single T cell receptor beta chain. The library came from three nested PCR rounds adapted from ARM-PCR protocols. MiXCR, applied by TCRdb to the multiplex PCR reads, yields one record per CDR3 protein. The sample holds over 85,000 distinct CDR3 sequences, approximately 87% seen once. The entry originates in a study of tumor and adjacent non-tumor tissue in lung cancer. Across the whole study: Stage I to III disease affected 9 to 10 men and 5 women aged about 31 to 80.

Germline lookup yields CDR1 SGHAT and CDR2 FQNNGV. This CDR3 spans 14 amino acids. RNA was extracted from bulk tissue without any cell sorting. Between August and November 2014, newly diagnosed, chemotherapy-naive lung cancer patients underwent thoracic surgery in China. Input material: lung tumor tissue. The receptor's source is a man in his 70s with non-small cell lung cancer. V gene TRBV11-2 combines with J gene TRBJ2-1, with D possibly TRBD2 on 7 matching bases. The CDR3 coding sequence is TGTGGCAGTGGCTTAGCTGGGGGGGCCAGTGAGCAGTTCTTC. This gives the protein CGSGLAGGASEQFF.